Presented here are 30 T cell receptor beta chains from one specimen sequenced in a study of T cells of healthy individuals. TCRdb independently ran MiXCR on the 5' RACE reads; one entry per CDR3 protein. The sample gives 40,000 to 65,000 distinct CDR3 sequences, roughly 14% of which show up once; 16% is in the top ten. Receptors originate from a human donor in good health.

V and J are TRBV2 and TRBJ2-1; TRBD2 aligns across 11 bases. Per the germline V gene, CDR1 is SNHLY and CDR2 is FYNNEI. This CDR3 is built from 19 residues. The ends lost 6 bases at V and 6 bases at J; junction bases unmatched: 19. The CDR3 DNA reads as TGTGCCAGCAGGGTTGACTTCGGGCTAGCGGGAGGAGTGGGCAATGAGCAGTTCTTC. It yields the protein CASRVDFGLAGGVGNEQFF.

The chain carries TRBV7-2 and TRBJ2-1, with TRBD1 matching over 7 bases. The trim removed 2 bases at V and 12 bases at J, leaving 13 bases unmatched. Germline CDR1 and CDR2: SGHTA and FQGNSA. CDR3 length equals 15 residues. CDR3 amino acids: CASSLRGGSQWRQFF. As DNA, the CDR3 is TGTGCCAGCAGCTTACGAGGGGGCTCCCAATGGAGGCAGTTCTTC.

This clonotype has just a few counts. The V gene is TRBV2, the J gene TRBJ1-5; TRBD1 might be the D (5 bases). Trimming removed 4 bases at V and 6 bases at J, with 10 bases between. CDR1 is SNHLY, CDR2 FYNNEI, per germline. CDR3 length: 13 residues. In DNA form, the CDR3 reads TGTGCCAGCAGTGCCCAGGGCGGTCAGCCCCAGCATTTT. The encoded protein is CASSAQGGQPQHF.

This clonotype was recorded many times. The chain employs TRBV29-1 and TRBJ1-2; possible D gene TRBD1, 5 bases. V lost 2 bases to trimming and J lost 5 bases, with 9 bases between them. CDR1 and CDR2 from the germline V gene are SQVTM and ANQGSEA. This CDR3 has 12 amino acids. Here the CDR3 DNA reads TGCAGCGTTGAAATAGGGACGTATGGCTACACCTTC. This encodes CSVEIGTYGYTF.

The CDR3 here is CSSLEGGNTEAFF. CDR3 in DNA: TGCAGCTCCCTTGAGGGCGGGAACACTGAAGCTTTCTTT. V is TRBV29-1 and J is TRBJ1-1; D remains ambiguous. From germline, CDR1 is SQVTM and CDR2 ANQGSEA. The CDR3 runs 13 residues. The ends were cut back, 8 bases at V and 1 base at J, with 14 bases in the middle.

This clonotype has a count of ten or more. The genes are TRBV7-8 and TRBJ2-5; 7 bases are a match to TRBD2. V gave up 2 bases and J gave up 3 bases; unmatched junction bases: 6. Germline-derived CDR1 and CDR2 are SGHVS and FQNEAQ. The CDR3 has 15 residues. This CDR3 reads CASSLYWLAEETQYF. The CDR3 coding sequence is TGTGCCAGCAGCTTATATTGGCTAGCGGAAGAGACCCAGTACTTC.

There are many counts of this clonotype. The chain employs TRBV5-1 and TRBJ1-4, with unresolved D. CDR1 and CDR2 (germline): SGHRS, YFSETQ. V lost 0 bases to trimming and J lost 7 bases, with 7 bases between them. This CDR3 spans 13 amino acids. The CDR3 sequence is CASSLGQVEKLFF. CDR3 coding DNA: TGCGCCAGCAGCTTGGGACAAGTTGAAAAACTGTTTTTT.

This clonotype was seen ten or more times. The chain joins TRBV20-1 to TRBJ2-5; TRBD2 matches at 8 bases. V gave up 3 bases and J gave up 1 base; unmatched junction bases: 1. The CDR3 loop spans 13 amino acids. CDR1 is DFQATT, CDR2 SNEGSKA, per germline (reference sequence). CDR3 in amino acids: CSASGGGQETQYF. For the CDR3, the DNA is TGCAGTGCTAGCGGGGGGGGCCAAGAGACCCAGTACTTC.

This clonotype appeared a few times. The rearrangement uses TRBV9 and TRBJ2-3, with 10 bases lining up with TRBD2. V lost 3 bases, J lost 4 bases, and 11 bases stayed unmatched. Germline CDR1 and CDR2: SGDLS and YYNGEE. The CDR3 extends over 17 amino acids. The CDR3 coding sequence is TGTGCCAGCAGCGGTGGGCTAGCGGGGGCCCAGGCAGATACGCAGTATTTT. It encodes CASSGGLAGAQADTQYF.

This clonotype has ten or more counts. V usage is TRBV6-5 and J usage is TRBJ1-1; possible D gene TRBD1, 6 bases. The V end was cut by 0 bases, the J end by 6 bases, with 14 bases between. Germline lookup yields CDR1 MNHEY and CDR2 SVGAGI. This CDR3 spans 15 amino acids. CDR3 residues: CASSYSSQGKSEAFF. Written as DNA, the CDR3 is TGTGCCAGCAGTTACTCGAGCCAGGGGAAGTCTGAAGCTTTCTTT.

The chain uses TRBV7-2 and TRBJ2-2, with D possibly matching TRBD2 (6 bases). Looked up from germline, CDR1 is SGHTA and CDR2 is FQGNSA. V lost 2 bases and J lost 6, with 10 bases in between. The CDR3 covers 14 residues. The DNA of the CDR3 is TGTGCCAGCAGCTTATACGGGGGTCCCGGGGAGCTGTTTTTT. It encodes CASSLYGGPGELFF.

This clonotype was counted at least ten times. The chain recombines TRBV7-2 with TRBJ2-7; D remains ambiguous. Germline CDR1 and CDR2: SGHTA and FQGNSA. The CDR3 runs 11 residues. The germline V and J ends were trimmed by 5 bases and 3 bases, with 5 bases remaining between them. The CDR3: CASSRRYEQYF. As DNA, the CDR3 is TGTGCCAGCAGCCGACGCTACGAGCAGTACTTC.

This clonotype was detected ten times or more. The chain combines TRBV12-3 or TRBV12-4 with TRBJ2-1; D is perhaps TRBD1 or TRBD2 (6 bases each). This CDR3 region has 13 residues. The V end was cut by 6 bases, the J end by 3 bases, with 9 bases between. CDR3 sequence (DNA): TGTGCCAGCAGGGAGGGACACTACAATGAGCAGTTCTTC. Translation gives CASREGHYNEQFF.

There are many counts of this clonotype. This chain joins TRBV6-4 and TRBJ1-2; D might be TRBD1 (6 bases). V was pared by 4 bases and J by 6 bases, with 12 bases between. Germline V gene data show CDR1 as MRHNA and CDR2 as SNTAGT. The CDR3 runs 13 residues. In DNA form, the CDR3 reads TGTGCCAGCAGTGCCGAAACAGGGCATGGCTACACCTTC. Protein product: CASSAETGHGYTF.

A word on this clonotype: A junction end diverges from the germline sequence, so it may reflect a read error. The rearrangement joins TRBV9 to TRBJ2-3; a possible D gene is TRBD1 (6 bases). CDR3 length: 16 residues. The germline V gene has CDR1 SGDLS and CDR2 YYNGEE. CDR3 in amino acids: CASSPSTGIVSDTQYF. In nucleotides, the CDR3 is TGCGCCAGCAGCCCGAGTACAGGGATAGTATCAGATACGCAGTATTTT.

CDR3 amino acids: CASSSQAGFNNEQFF. CDR3 coding DNA: TGTGCCAGCAGCTCGCAGGCCGGCTTCAACAATGAGCAGTTCTTC. V is TRBV12-3 or TRBV12-4 and J is TRBJ2-1; D is unclear. This CDR3 contains 15 residues. V lost 6 bases and J 5 bases, leaving 17 bases between the germline ends.

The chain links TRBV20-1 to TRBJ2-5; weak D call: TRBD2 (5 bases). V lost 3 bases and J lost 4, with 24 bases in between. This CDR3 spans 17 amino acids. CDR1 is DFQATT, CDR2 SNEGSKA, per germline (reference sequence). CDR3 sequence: CSASTPGGESWTETQYF. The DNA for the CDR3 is TGCAGTGCTAGTACTCCGGGTGGGGAGTCATGGACAGAGACCCAGTACTTC.

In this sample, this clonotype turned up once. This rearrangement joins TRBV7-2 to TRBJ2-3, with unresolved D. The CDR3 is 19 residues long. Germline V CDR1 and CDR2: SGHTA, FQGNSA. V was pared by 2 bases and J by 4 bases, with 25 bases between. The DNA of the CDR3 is TGTGCCAGCAGCTTAACCCCGCTAGTCCTTATTCGTAATCCAGATACGCAGTATTTT. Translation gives CASSLTPLVLIRNPDTQYF.

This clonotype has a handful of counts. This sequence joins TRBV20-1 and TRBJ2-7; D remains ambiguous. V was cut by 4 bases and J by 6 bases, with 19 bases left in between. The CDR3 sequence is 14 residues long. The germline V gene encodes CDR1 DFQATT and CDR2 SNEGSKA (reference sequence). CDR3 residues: CSATPWGYLTEQYF. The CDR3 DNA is TGCAGTGCTACCCCATGGGGATACCTCACCGAGCAGTACTTC.

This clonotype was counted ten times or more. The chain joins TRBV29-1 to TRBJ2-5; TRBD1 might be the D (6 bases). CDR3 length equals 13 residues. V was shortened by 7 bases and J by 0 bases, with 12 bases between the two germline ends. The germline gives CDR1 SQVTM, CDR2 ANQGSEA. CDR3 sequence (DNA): TGCAGCGCCGGGGACAATTACCAAGAGACCCAGTACTTC. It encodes CSAGDNYQETQYF.

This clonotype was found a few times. The CDR3 DNA reads as TGTGCCAGCAGCCGGTATTCGGGACAGGGATACACCGGGGAGCTGTTTTTT. This translates into CASSRYSGQGYTGELFF. V usage is TRBV13 and J usage is TRBJ2-2; TRBD1 matches 9 bases. Germline loops: CDR1 PRHDT, CDR2 FYEKMQ (reference sequence). Trimming took 5 bases from V and 3 from J; bases not matched to a gene: 10. This CDR3 is built from 17 residues.

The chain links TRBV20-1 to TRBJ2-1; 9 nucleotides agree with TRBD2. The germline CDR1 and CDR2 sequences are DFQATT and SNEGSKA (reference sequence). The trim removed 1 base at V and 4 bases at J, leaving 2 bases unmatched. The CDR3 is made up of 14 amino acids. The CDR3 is CSARGLAGYNEQFF. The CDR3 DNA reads TGCAGTGCTAGAGGCCTAGCGGGATACAATGAGCAGTTCTTC.

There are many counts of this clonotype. CDR3 amino acids: CASSLDQPNGYGTDTQYF. The CDR3 region has the DNA TGTGCCAGCAGCTTAGATCAGCCGAATGGTTATGGCACAGATACGCAGTATTTT. The rearrangement links TRBV11-2 to TRBJ2-3; D is unresolved. This CDR3 comprises 18 residues. Trimming removed 0 bases from V and 1 base from J, with 17 bases in between. The germline V gene encodes CDR1 SGHAT and CDR2 FQNNGV.

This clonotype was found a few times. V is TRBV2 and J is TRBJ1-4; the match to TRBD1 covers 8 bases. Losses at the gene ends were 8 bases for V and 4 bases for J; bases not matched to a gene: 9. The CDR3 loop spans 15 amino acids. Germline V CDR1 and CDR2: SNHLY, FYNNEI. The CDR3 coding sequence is TGTGCCAGCTGTTTTGACAGGGGCCTTAATGAAAAACTGTTTTTT. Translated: CASCFDRGLNEKLFF.

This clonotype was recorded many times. In DNA form, the CDR3 reads TGTGCCAGCAGGGGGGGCAGGGGCACAGATACGCAGTATTTT. Its protein product is CASRGGRGTDTQYF. V usage is TRBV6-6 and J usage is TRBJ2-3, with D possibly called TRBD1 or TRBD2 (6 bases each). Looked up from germline, CDR1 is MNHNY and CDR2 is SVGAGI (reference sequence). The CDR3 loop spans 14 amino acids. V dropped 6 bases and J dropped 1 base, with 11 bases sitting between them.

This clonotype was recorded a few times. The chain's CDR3 is CSVTFTRQGLSYNEQFF. CDR3 sequence (DNA): TGCAGCGTTACATTTACTCGACAGGGACTTTCCTACAATGAGCAGTTCTTC. V and J are TRBV29-1 and TRBJ2-1; D is possibly TRBD1 (7 bases). The V end lost 5 bases, the J end lost 1 base, and 21 bases lay between the germline ends. The germline CDR1 and CDR2 sequences are SQVTM and ANQGSEA. The CDR3 length is 17 residues.

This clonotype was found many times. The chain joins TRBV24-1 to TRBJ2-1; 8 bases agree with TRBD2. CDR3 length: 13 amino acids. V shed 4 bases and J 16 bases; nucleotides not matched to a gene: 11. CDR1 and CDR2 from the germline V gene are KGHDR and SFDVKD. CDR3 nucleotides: TGTGCCACCAGTGAACCGGGACTAGTGGACGTATTCTTC. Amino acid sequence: CATSEPGLVDVFF.

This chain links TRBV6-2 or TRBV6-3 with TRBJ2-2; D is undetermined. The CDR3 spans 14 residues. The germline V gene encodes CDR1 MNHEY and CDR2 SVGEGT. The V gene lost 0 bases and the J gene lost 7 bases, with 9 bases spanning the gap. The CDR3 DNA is TGTGCCAGCAGTTACTCCGACGGCGGCGGGGAGCTGTTTTTT. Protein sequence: CASSYSDGGGELFF.

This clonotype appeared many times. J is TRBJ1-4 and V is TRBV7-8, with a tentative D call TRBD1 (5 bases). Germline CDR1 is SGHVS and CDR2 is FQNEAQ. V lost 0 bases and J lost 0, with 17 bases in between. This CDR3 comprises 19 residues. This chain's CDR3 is CASSLAGGGLVATNEKLFF. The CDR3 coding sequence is TGTGCCAGCAGCTTAGCTGGCGGGGGTCTGGTAGCAACTAATGAAAAACTGTTTTTT.

CDR3 sequence reads: CASSYNRLGANTGELFF. CDR3 bases: TGTGCCAGCAGTTACAACCGACTAGGGGCGAACACCGGGGAGCTGTTTTTT. This sequence joins TRBV6-6 and TRBJ2-2; D may be TRBD2 (6 bases). CDR3 length: 17 amino acids. Germline lookup yields CDR1 MNHNY and CDR2 SVGAGI (reference sequence). With 2 bases removed from V and 0 bases from J, the gap between germline ends came to 13 bases.